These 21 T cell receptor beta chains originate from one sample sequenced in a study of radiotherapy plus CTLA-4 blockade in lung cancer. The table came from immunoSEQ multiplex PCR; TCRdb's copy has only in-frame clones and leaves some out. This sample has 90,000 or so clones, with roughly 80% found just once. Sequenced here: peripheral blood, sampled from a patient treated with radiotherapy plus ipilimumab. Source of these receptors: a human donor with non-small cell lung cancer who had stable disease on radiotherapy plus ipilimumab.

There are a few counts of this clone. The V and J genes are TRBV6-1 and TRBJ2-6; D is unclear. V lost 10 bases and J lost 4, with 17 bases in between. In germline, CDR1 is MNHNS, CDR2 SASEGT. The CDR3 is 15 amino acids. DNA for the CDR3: TGTGCCACAAAAAGGGATTCCTGGGGGGCCAACGTCCTGACTTTC. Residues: CATKRDSWGANVLTF.

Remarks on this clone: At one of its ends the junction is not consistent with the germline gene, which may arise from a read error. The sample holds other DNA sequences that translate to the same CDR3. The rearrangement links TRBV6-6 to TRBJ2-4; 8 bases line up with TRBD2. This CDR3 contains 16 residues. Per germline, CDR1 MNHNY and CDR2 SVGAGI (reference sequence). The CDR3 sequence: CASSSGTSIAKNIQYF. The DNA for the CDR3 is TGTGCCAGCAGTTCCGGGACTAGTATAGCCAAAAACATTCAATACTTC.

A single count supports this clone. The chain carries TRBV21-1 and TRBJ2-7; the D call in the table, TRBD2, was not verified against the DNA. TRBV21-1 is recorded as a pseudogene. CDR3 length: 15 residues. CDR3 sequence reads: CASSAGTFYSYEQYF. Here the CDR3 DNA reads TGTGCCAGCAGCGCGGGGACTTTTTACTCCTACGAGCAGTACTTC.

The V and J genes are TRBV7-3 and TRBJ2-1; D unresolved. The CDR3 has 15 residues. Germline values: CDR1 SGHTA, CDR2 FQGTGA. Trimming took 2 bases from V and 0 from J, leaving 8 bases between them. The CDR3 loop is CASSLDRSSYNEQFF. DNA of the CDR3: TGTGCCAGCAGCTTAGACCGCAGCTCCTACAATGAGCAGTTCTTC. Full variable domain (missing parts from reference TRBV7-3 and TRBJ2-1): GAGVSQTPSNKVTEKGKYVELRCDPISGHTALYWYRQSLGQGPEFLIYFQGTGAADDSGLPNDRFFAVRPEGSVSTLKIQRTERGDSAVYLCASSLDRSSYNEQFFGPGTRLTVL.

The CDR3 loop is CASSLGPGTGDNEQFF. For the CDR3, the DNA is TGCGCCAGCAGCTTGGGCCCCGGGACAGGGGACAATGAGCAGTTCTTC. The chain couples TRBV5-1 to TRBJ2-1, with 10 nucleotides matching TRBD1. J gave up 5 bases and V 0 bases, and 5 bases lay outside the gene matches. Germline-derived CDR1 and CDR2 are SGHRS and YFSETQ. The CDR3 contains 16 residues. The entire variable domain, with the rest obtained from reference TRBV5-1 and TRBJ2-1, is as follows: KAGVTQTPRYLIKTRGQQVTLSCSPISGHRSVSWYQQTPGQGLQFLFEYFSETQRNKGNFPGRFSGRQFSNSRSEMNVSTLELGDSALYLCASSLGPGTGDNEQFFGPGTRLTVL.

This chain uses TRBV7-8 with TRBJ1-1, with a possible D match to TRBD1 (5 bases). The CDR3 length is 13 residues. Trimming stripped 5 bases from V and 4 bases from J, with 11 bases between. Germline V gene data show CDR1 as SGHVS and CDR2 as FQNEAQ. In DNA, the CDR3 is TGTGCCAGCAGCGCCGGGACGGGCACTGAAGCTTTCTTT. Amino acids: CASSAGTGTEAFF.

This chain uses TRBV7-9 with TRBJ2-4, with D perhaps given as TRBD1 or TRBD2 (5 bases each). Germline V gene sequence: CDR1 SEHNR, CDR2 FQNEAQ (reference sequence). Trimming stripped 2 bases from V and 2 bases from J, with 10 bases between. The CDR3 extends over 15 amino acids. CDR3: CASSLPGTSKNIQYF. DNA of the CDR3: TGTGCCAGCAGCTTACCCGGGACCTCCAAAAACATTCAGTACTTC.

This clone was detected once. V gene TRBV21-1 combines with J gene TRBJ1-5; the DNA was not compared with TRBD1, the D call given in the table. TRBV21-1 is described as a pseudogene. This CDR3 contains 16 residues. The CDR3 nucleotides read TGTGCCAGCAGCAAAGCGGGGACAGGACGGAATCAGCCCCAGCATTTT. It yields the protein CASSKAGTGRNQPQHF.

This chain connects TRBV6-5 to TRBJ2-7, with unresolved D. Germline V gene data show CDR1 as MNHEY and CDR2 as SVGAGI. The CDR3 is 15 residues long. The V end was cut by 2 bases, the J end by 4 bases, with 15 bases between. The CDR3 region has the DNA TGTGCCAGCAGTTACACCGCGTCCCGCTTATACGAGCAGTACTTC. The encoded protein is CASSYTASRLYEQYF.

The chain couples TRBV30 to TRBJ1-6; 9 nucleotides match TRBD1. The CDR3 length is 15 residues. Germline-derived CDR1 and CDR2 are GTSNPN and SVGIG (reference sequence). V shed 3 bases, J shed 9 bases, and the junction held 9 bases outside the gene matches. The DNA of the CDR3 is TGTGCCTGGAGGGGGTCGGGACAGGGATTTTCACCCCTCCACTTT. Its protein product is CAWRGSGQGFSPLHF. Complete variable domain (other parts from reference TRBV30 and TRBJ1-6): SQTIHQWPATLVQPVGSPLSLECTVEGTSNPNLYWYRQAAGRGLQLLFYSVGIGQISSEVPQNLSASRPQDRQFILSSKKLLLSDSGFYLCAWRGSGQGFSPLHFGNGTRLTVT.

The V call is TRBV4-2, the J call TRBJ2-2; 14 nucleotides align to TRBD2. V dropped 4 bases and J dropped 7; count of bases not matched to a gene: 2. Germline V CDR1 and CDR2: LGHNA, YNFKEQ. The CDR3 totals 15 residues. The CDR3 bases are TGTGCCAGCAGCCCGACTAGCGGGGGGGTCGGGGAGCTGTTTTTT. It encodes CASSPTSGGVGELFF.

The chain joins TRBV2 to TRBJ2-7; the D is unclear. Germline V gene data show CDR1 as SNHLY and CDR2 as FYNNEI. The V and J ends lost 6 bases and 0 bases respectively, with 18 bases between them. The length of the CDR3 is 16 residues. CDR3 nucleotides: TGTGCCAGCAGGGGGTCGATTAGGCTCTCCTCCTACGAGCAGTACTTC. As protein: CASRGSIRLSSYEQYF. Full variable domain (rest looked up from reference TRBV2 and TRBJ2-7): EPEVTQTPSHQVTQMGQEVILRCVPISNHLYFYWYRQILGQKVEFLVSFYNNEISEKSEIFDDQFSVERPDGSNFTLKIRSTKLEDSAMYFCASRGSIRLSSYEQYFGPGTRLTVT.

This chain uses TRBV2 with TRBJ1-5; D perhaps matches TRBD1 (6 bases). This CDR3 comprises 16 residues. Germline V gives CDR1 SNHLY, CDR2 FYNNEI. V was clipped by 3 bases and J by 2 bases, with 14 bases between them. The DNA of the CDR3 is TGTGCCAGCAGTGACGTCCAGGGGTTGGGCAATCAGCCCCAGCATTTT. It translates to CASSDVQGLGNQPQHF.

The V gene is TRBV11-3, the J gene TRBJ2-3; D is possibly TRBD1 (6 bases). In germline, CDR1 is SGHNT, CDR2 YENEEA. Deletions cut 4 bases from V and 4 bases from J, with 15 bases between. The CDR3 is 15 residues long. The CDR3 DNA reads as TGTGCCAGCAGCTCTGGGACATCCGGGGCAGATACGCAGTATTTT. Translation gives CASSSGTSGADTQYF.

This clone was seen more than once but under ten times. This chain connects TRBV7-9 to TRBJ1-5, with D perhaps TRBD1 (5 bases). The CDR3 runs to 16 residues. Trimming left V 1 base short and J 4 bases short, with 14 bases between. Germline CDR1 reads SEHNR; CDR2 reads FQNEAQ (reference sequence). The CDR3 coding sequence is TGTGCCAGCAGCTTAGTCGGAAGGGGACGAAATCAGCCCCAGCATTTT. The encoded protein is CASSLVGRGRNQPQHF.

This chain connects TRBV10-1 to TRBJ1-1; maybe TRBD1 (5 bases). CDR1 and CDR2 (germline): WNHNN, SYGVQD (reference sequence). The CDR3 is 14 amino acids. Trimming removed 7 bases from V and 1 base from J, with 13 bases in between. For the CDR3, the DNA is TGCGCCAGCATTCGGGGACGGAAGAACACTGAAGCTTTCTTT. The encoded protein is CASIRGRKNTEAFF.

The DNA of the CDR3 is TGTGCCAGCAGTCCCCCTTTGGGGAGGAACGAGCAGTACTTC. Amino acids: CASSPPLGRNEQYF. The chain couples TRBV28 to TRBJ2-7, with a weak D call TRBD2 (6 bases). The CDR3 runs to 14 residues. V dropped 5 bases and J dropped 5 bases, with 16 bases sitting between them. Looked up from germline, CDR1 is MDHEN and CDR2 is SYDVKM.

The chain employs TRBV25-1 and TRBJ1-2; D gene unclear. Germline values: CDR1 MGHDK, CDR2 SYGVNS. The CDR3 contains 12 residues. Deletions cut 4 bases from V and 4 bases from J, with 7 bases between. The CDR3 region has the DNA TGTGCCAGCAGTGCCCCAGCCTATGGCTACACCTTC. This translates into CASSAPAYGYTF.

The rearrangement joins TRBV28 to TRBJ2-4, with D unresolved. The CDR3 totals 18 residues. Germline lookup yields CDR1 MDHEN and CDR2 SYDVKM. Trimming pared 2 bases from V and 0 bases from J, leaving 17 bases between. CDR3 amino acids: CASSLKVGQQLAKNIQYF. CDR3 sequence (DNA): TGTGCCAGCAGTTTAAAGGTTGGGCAGCAATTAGCCAAAAACATTCAGTACTTC.

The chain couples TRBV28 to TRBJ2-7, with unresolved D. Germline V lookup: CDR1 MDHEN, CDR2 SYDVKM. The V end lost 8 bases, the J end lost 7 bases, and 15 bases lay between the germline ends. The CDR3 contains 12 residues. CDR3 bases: TGTGCCAGCCATAAAAGTCTAAGGGAGCAGTACTTC. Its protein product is CASHKSLREQYF. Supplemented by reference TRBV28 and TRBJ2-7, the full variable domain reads DVKVTQSSRYLVKRTGEKVFLECVQDMDHENMFWYRQDPGLGLRLIYFSYDVKMKEKGDIPEGYSVSREKKERFSLILESASTNQTSMYLCASHKSLREQYFGPGTRLTVT.

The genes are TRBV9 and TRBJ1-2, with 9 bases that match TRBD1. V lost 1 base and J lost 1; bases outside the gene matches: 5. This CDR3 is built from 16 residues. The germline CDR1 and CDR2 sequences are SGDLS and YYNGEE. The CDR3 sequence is CASSVFDRGGNYGYTF. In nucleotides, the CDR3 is TGTGCCAGCAGCGTATTCGACAGGGGGGGTAACTATGGCTACACCTTC. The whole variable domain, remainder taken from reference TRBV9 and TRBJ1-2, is DSGVTQTPKHLITATGQRVTLRCSPRSGDLSVYWYQQSLDQGLQFLIQYYNGEERAKGNILERFSAQQFPDLHSELNLSSLELGDSALYFCASSVFDRGGNYGYTFGSGTRLTVV.